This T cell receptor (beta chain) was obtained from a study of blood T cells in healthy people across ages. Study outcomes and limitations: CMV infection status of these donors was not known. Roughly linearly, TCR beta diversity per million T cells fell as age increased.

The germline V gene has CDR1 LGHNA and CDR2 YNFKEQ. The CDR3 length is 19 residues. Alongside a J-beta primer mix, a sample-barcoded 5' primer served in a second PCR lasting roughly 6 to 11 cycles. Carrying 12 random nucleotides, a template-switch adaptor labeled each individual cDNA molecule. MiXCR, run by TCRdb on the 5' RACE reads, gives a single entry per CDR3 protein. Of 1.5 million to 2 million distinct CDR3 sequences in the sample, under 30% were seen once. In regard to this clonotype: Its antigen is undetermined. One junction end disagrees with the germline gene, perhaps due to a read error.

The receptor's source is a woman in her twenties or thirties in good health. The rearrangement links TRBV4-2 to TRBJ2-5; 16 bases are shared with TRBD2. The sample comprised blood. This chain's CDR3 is CASSQDIGTSGRVPETQYF. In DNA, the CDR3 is TGTGCCAGTAGCCAAGATATTGGGACTAGCGGGAGGGTCCCAGAGACCCAGTACTTC.